The rows below give T cell receptor beta chains drawn from one sample of a study of blood T cell repertoires in COVID-19. The repertoire was sequenced with immunoSEQ multiplex PCR; TCRdb's copy has only in-frame clones and lacks some. The sample holds some 110,000 clones; around nine tenths are singletons and the top ten take approximately 6%. Sequencing was done on a sample of peripheral blood. These receptors originate from a human donor in a cohort sampled during active COVID-19. The CDR3 runs from the conserved cysteine through the conserved F or W. D genes are given only for firm matches. Size tells how often a clone was seen (once, few, many) or the class of an expanded clone, and some rows leave it out.

16 | TRBJ2-2 | TRBD1 | . | TRBV7-9 | CASSLTGEINTGELFF | TGTGCCAGCAGCTTGACAGGGGAGATAAACACCGGGGAGCTGTTTTTT
13 | TRBJ2-1 | . | . | TRBV7-2 | CASSFYQVDEQFF | TGTGCCAGCAGCTTCTATCAGGTTGATGAGCAGTTCTTC
15 | TRBJ1-1 | TRBD1 | . | TRBV15 | CATSLNRDRGTEAFF | TGTGCCACCAGCCTTAACCGGGACAGGGGGACTGAAGCTTTCTTT
16 | TRBJ2-4 | . | . | TRBV7-2 | CASSLDRGLAKNIQYF | TGTGCCAGCAGCTTAGATAGGGGCCTAGCCAAAAACATTCAGTACTTC
14 | TRBJ2-1 | TRBD2 | . | TRBV30 | CAWDLAGVYNEQFF | TGTGCCTGGGACCTAGCGGGGGTCTACAATGAGCAGTTCTTC
10 | TRBJ1-2 | TRBD1 | . | TRBV5-8 | CASSLTGTAF | TGTGCCAGCAGCCTAACAGGGACAGCCTTC
13 | TRBJ2-7 | . | . | TRBV30 | CAWSLGNQYEQYF | TGTGCCTGGAGCCTCGGGAACCAATACGAGCAGTACTTC
14 | TRBJ2-5 | . | . | TRBV19 | CASSITGTQETQYF | TGTGCCAGTAGTATTACAGGGACGCAAGAGACCCAGTACTTC
14 | TRBJ2-3 | TRBD2 | . | TRBV19 | CASRKAGEVDTQYF | TGTGCCAGTAGAAAAGCGGGGGAGGTGGATACGCAGTATTTT
13 | TRBJ2-5 | . | . | TRBV11-2 | CASRSGVQETQYF | TGTGCCAGCAGATCAGGGGTCCAAGAGACCCAGTACTTC
14 | TRBJ1-6 | . | . | TRBV18 | CASSTSPRDSPLHF | TGTGCCAGCTCAACGAGTCCGCGGGATTCACCCCTCCACTTT
14 | TRBJ1-6 | . | . | TRBV28 | CASSLEGPNSPLHF | TGTGCCAGCAGTTTAGAGGGCCCTAATTCACCCCTCCACTTT
11 | TRBJ2-7 | . | few | TRBV19 | CASTVPHEQYF | TGTGCCAGTACAGTCCCACACGAGCAGTACTTC
13 | TRBJ2-7 | TRBD2 | . | TRBV6-6 | CASSTSGRTLQYF | TGTGCCAGCTCGACTAGCGGGAGAACTTTGCAGTACTTC
13 | TRBJ2-5 | . | . | TRBV14 | CASSQVEQGTQYF | TGTGCCAGCAGCCAAGTGGAACAGGGGACCCAGTACTTC
15 | TRBJ2-7 | TRBD2 | . | TRBV6-5 | CASRLAGGQTYEQYF | TGTGCCAGCAGACTAGCGGGAGGCCAAACCTACGAGCAGTACTTC
13 | TRBJ2-5 | . | once | TRBV6-5 | CASRLPGRETQYF | TGTGCCAGCAGATTACCAGGGCGCGAGACCCAGTACTTC
13 | TRBJ1-2 | . | . | TRBV19 | CASRAGGDYGYTF | TGTGCCAGCAGGGCGGGGGGCGACTATGGCTACACCTTC
14 | TRBJ1-5 | . | . | TRBV7-8 | CASSTSTGKEPQHF | TGTGCCAGCAGCACATCTACAGGGAAAGAGCCCCAGCATTTT
13 | TRBJ1-1 | TRBD1 | once | TRBV2 | CASRGQVNTEAFF | TGTGCCAGCAGGGGACAGGTGAACACTGAAGCTTTCTTT
12 | TRBJ2-1 | TRBD1 | . | TRBV18 | CASSRQGNEQFF | TGTGCCAGCTCCCGACAGGGCAATGAGCAGTTCTTC
18 | TRBJ2-3 | . | . | TRBV5-4 | CASSSPIGAGASTDTQYF | TGTGCCAGCAGCTCGCCCATCGGGGCGGGGGCTAGCACAGATACGCAGTATTTT
15 | TRBJ2-7 | TRBD1 | . | TRBV5-1 | CASSQPGQGTYEQYF | TGCGCCAGCAGCCAACCGGGACAGGGAACCTACGAGCAGTACTTC
13 | TRBJ2-1 | . | . | TRBV12-3/TRBV12-4 | CASSLGLVGEQFF | TGTGCCAGCAGTTTAGGACTAGTTGGTGAGCAGTTCTTC
14 | TRBJ1-2 | TRBD1 | . | TRBV7-2 | CASSLAGQGYGYTF | TGTGCCAGCAGCTTGGCGGGACAGGGCTATGGCTACACCTTC
15 | TRBJ2-7 | . | . | TRBV9 | CASSVLGDGESGQYF | TGTGCCAGCAGCGTACTCGGGGATGGGGAATCCGGGCAGTACTTC
14 | TRBJ1-1 | . | . | TRBV3-1/TRBV3-2 | CASSQMTANTEAFF | TGTGCCAGCAGCCAGATGACAGCGAACACTGAAGCTTTCTTT
14 | TRBJ2-3 | . | once | TRBV18 | CASSPEARIGTQYF | TGTGCCAGCTCACCAGAGGCTAGGATTGGTACGCAGTATTTT
14 | TRBJ1-1 | . | few | TRBV2 | CASTPPWRGTEAFF | TGTGCCAGCACTCCCCCTTGGAGGGGAACTGAAGCTTTCTTT
16 | TRBJ1-1 | . | . | TRBV6-2/TRBV6-3 | CASSYSRPRENTEAFF | TGTGCCAGCAGTTACTCAAGGCCCAGGGAGAACACTGAAGCTTTCTTT
20 | TRBJ2-1 | TRBD2 | . | TRBV3-1/TRBV3-2 | CASSLLRAGLAPSSYNEQFF | TGTGCCAGCAGCCTCCTAAGGGCGGGACTAGCCCCTAGCTCCTACAATGAGCAGTTCTTC
14 | TRBJ2-7 | TRBD1 | . | TRBV5-1 | CASSTQPTGVVQYF | TGCGCCAGCAGCACCCAACCCACAGGGGTCGTGCAGTACTTC
20 | TRBJ2-2 | TRBD2 | . | TRBV5-4 | CASSLQGDNSGGGSAGELFF | TGTGCCAGCAGCTTGCAGGGCGATAATTCTGGGGGAGGGTCGGCCGGGGAGCTGTTTTTT
16 | TRBJ2-1 | TRBD1 | . | TRBV11-2 | CASSLGAGQGYNEQFF | TGTGCCAGCAGCTTAGGCGCGGGACAGGGGTACAATGAGCAGTTCTTC
15 | TRBJ1-2 | . | . | TRBV19 | CASSIVGTPGYGYTF | TGTGCCAGTAGTATAGTGGGGACTCCTGGCTATGGCTACACCTTC
13 | TRBJ2-1 | . | . | TRBV2 | CASSQGPNNEQFF | TGTGCCAGCAGTCAGGGGCCTAACAATGAGCAGTTCTTC
13 | TRBJ2-3 | . | once | TRBV28 | CASRRGPTDTQYF | TGTGCCAGCAGGCGGGGGCCAACAGATACGCAGTATTTT
17 | TRBJ2-2 | . | . | TRBV5-1 | CASSLDPVGTNTGELFF | TGCGCCAGCAGCTTGGACCCAGTCGGGACGAACACCGGGGAGCTGTTTTTT
15 | TRBJ1-2 | . | . | TRBV4-2 | CASSQEFGRANGYTF | TGTGCCAGCAGCCAAGAGTTTGGCAGGGCCAATGGCTACACCTTC
17 | TRBJ2-3 | . | . | TRBV5-6 | CASSLSSGLTSTDTQYF | TGTGCCAGCAGCTTAAGTTCTGGACTGACTAGCACAGATACGCAGTATTTT
17 | TRBJ2-2 | . | . | TRBV29-1 | CSVEFRRGETDTGELFF | TGCAGCGTTGAATTCCGCAGGGGCGAAACCGACACCGGGGAGCTGTTTTTT
15 | TRBJ2-5 | TRBD1 | once | TRBV6-6 | CASSAPGQGGETQYF | TGTGCCAGCAGTGCCCCGGGACAGGGGGGGGAGACCCAGTACTTC
18 | TRBJ1-5 | . | few | TRBV6-1 | CASSGKQGGVYSNQPQHF | TGTGCCAGCAGTGGCAAACAGGGTGGGGTATATAGCAATCAGCCCCAGCATTTT
14 | TRBJ1-1 | TRBD1 | . | TRBV10-3 | CAISDWTGNTEAFF | TGTGCCATCAGTGATTGGACAGGTAACACTGAAGCTTTCTTT
14 | TRBJ2-1 | . | . | TRBV2 | CAIARGLTYNEQFF | TGTGCCATCGCGAGGGGACTTACCTACAATGAGCAGTTCTTC
13 | TRBJ2-7 | . | . | TRBV7-9 | CASSLDLRGEQYF | TGTGCCAGCAGCTTAGACCTCCGGGGGGAGCAGTACTTC
15 | TRBJ1-2 | TRBD1 | once | TRBV7-9 | CASSWWTGKGYGYTF | TGTGCCAGCAGCTGGTGGACAGGGAAGGGTTATGGCTACACCTTC
17 | TRBJ2-1 | TRBD2 | . | TRBV4-3 | CASSQDTSGGLLNEQFF | TGCGCCAGCAGCCAGGACACTAGCGGGGGGCTCCTCAATGAGCAGTTCTTC
13 | TRBJ1-2 | TRBD1 | once | TRBV6-5 | CASSYGQGVGYTF | TGTGCCAGCAGTTACGGGCAGGGGGTTGGCTACACCTTC
15 | TRBJ2-1 | TRBD2 | . | TRBV5-1 | CASIPGGSSYNEQFF | TGCGCCAGCATTCCGGGGGGGAGCTCCTACAATGAGCAGTTCTTC
15 | TRBJ1-2 | . | . | TRBV7-9 | CASSSLPNRAYGYTF | TGTGCCAGCAGCAGTCTACCGAACAGGGCCTATGGCTACACCTTC
13 | TRBJ2-2 | TRBD1 | . | TRBV12-3/TRBV12-4 | CASRDRATGELFF | TGTGCCAGCAGAGACAGGGCCACCGGGGAGCTGTTTTTT
16 | TRBJ2-3 | TRBD2 | . | TRBV7-9 | CASSLEGLPPGDTQYF | TGTGCCAGCAGCTTAGAGGGACTACCACCCGGAGATACGCAGTATTTT
13 | TRBJ1-2 | TRBD1 | . | TRBV12-3/TRBV12-4 | CASSFSGGYGYTF | TGTGCCAGCAGTTTCTCAGGGGGCTATGGCTACACCTTC
17 | TRBJ1-3 | . | . | TRBV3-1/TRBV3-2 | CASSQDRQERYRNTIYF | TGTGCCAGCAGCCAAGACCGTCAGGAGCGGTACAGAAACACCATATATTTT
16 | TRBJ2-1 | . | once | TRBV27 | CASSLSVRVAYNEQFF | TGTGCCAGCAGTTTAAGTGTCAGGGTCGCCTACAATGAGCAGTTCTTC
16 | TRBJ1-1 | TRBD1 | . | TRBV19 | CASSILPGQGGPEAFF | TGTGCCAGTAGTATACTACCGGGACAGGGCGGTCCTGAAGCTTTCTTT